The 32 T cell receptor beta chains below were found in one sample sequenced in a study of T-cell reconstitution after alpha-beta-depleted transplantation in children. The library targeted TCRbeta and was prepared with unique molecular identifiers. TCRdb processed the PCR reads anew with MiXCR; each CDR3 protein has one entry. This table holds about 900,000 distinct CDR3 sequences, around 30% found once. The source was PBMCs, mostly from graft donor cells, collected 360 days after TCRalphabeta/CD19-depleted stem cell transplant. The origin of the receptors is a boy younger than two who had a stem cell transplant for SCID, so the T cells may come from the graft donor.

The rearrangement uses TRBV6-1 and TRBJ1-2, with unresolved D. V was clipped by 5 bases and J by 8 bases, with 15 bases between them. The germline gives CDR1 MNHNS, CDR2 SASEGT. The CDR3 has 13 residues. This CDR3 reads CASSQTRGDGYTF. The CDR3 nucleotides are TGTGCCAGCAGTCAAACACGGGGAGACGGCTACACCTTC.

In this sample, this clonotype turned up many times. The CDR3 loop reads CASSLRVGNTEAFF. The CDR3 nucleotides are TGCGCCAGCAGCCTCAGGGTCGGGAACACTGAAGCTTTCTTT. V gene TRBV5-1 combines with J gene TRBJ1-1; tentatively, D is TRBD1 (5 bases). V lost 4 bases to trimming and J lost 1 base, with 11 bases between them. CDR3 length: 14 residues. CDR1 is SGHRS and CDR2 is YFSETQ in the germline V gene.

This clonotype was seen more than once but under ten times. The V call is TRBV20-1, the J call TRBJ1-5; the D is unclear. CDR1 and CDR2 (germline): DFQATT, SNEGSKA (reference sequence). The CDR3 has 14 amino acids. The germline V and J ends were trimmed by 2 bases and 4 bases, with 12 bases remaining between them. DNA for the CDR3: TGCAGTGCTAGAAACCCGACCACAAATCAGCCCCAGCATTTT. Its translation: CSARNPTTNQPQHF.

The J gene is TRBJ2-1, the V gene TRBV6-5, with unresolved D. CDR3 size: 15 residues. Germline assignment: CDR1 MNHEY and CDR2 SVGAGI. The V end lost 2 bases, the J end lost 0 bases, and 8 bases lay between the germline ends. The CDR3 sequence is CASSYRPSSYNEQFF. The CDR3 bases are TGTGCCAGCAGTTACCGGCCGAGCTCCTACAATGAGCAGTTCTTC.

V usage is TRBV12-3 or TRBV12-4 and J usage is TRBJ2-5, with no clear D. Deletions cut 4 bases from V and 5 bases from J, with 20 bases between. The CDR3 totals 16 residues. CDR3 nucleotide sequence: TGTGCCAGCAGTTCTCGAGCGTATGCCCGGCGGGAGACCCAGTACTTC. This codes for CASSSRAYARRETQYF.

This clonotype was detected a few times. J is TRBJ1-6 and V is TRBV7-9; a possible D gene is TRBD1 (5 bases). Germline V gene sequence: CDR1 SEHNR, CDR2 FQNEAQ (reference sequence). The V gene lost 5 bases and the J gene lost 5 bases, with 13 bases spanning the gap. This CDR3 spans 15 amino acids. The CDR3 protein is CASSPGTGDNSPLHF. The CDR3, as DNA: TGTGCCAGCAGCCCTGGGACGGGCGATAATTCACCCCTCCACTTT.

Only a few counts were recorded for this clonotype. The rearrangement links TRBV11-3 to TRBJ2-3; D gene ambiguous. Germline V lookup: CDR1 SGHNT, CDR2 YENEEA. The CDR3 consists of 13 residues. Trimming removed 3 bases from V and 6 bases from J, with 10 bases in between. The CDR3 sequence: CASSFPNSDTQYF. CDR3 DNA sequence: TGTGCCAGCAGCTTCCCGAACAGTGATACGCAGTATTTT. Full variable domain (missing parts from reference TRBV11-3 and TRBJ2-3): EAGVVQSPRYKIIEKKQPVAFWCNPISGHNTLYWYLQNLGQGPELLIRYENEEAVDDSQLPKDRFSAERLKGVDSTLKIQPAELGDSAVYLCASSFPNSDTQYFGPGTRLTVL.

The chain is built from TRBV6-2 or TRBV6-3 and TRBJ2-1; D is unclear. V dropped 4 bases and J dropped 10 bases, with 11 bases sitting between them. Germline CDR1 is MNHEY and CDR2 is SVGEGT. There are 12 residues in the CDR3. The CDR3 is CASSSDQAEQFF. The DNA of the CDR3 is TGTGCCAGCAGTTCCGACCAAGCCGAGCAGTTCTTC.

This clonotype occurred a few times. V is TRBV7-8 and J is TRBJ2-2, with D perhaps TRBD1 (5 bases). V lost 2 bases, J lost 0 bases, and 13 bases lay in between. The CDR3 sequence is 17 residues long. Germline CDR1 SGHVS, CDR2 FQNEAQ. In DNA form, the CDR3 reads TGTGCCAGCAGCTTATATATGCAGGGCCCGAACACCGGGGAGCTGTTTTTT. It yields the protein CASSLYMQGPNTGELFF.

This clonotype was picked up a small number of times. In nucleotides, the CDR3 is TGCGCCAGCAGCCAAGTTTGGTGGGAGACCCAGTACTTC. This translates into CASSQVWWETQYF. The chain employs TRBV4-1 and TRBJ2-5; D remains ambiguous. This CDR3 has 13 amino acids. The germline V gene has CDR1 MGHRA and CDR2 YSYEKL. The ends were cut back, 1 base at V and 5 bases at J, with 8 bases in the middle.

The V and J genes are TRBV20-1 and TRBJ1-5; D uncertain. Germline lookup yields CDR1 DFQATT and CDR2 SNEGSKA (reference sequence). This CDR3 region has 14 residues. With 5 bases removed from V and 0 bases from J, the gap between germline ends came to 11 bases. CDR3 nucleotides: TGCAGTGCTGGCCGACTGATTAGCAATCAGCCCCAGCATTTT. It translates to CSAGRLISNQPQHF.

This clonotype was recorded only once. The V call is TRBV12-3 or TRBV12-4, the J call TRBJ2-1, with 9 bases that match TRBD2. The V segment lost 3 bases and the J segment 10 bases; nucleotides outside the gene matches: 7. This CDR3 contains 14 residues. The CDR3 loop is CASSFGGGAGEQFF. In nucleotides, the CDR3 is TGTGCCAGCAGTTTTGGCGGGGGGGCTGGGGAGCAGTTCTTC.

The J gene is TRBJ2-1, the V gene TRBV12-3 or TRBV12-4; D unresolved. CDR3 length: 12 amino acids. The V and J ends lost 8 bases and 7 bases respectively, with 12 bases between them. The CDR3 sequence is CASRPSRNEQFF. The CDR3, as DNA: TGTGCCAGCCGACCCTCCCGGAATGAGCAGTTCTTC.

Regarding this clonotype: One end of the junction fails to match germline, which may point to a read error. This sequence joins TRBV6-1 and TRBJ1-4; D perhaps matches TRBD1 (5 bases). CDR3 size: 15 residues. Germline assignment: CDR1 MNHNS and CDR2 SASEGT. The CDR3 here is CATSRDSTGGEKLFF. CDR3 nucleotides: TGTGCCACCAGTCGGGACTCAACGGGAGGGGAAAAACTGTTTTTT.

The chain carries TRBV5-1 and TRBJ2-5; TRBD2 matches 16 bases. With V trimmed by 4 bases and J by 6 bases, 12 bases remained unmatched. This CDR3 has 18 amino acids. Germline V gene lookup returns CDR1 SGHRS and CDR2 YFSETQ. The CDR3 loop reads CASSKGLAGGPFEKTQYF. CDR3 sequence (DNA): TGCGCCAGCAGCAAGGGACTAGCGGGGGGGCCGTTCGAAAAGACCCAGTACTTC. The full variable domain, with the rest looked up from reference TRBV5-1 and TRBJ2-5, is KAGVTQTPRYLIKTRGQQVTLSCSPISGHRSVSWYQQTPGQGLQFLFEYFSETQRNKGNFPGRFSGRQFSNSRSEMNVSTLELGDSALYLCASSKGLAGGPFEKTQYFGPGTRLLVL.

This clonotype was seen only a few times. As DNA, the CDR3 is TGCAGTGCTAGTTTGCTAGCGGGGGCGGGTACAGATACGCAGTATTTT. Amino acid sequence: CSASLLAGAGTDTQYF. This chain connects TRBV20-1 to TRBJ2-3; TRBD2 matches 10 bases. The ends lost 3 bases at V and 3 bases at J; junction bases unmatched: 9. CDR1 is DFQATT, CDR2 SNEGSKA, per germline (reference sequence). This CDR3 is built from 16 residues.

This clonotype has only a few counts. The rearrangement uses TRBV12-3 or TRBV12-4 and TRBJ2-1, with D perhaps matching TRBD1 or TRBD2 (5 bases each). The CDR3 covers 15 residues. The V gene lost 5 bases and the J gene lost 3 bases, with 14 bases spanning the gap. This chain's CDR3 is CASSPRDRNYNEQFF. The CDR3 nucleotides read TGTGCCAGCAGTCCTCGGGACCGAAACTACAATGAGCAGTTCTTC.

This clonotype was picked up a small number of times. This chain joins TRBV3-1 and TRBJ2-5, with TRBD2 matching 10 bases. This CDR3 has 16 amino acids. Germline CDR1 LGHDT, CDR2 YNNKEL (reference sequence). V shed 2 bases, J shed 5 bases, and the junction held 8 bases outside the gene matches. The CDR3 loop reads CASSQPLAGDAETQYF. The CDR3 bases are TGTGCCAGCAGCCAACCGCTAGCGGGGGACGCGGAGACCCAGTACTTC.

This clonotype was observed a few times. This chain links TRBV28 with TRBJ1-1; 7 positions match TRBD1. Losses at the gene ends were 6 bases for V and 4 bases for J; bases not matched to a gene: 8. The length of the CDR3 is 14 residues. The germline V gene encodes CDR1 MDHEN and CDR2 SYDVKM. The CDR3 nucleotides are TGTGCCAGCAGGTATACAGGGGTGGTCACTGAAGCTTTCTTT. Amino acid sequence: CASRYTGVVTEAFF.

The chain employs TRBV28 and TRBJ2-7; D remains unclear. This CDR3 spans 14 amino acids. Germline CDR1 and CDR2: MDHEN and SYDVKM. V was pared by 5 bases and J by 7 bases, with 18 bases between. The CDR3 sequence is CASSAAFGFWEQYF. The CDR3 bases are TGTGCCAGCAGTGCGGCCTTCGGGTTTTGGGAGCAGTACTTC.

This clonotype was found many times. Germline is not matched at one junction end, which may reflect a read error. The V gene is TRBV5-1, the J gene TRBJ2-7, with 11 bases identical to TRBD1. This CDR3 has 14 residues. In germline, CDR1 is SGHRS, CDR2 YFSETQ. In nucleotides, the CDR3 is TGTGCCAGCAGTTTCGGGACAGGGGGCTACGAGCAGTACTTC. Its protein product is CASSFGTGGYEQYF.

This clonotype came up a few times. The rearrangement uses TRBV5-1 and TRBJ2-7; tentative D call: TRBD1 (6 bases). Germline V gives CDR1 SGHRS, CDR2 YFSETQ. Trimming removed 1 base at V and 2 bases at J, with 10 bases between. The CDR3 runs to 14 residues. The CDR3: CASSLLGQAYEQYF. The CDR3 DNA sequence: TGCGCCAGCAGCTTGTTGGGACAAGCCTACGAGCAGTACTTC.

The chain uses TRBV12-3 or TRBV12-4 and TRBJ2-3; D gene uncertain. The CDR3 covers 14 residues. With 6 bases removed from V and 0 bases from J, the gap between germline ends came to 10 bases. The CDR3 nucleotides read TGTGCCAGCAGCTACCTAGAGAGCACAGATACGCAGTATTTT. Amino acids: CASSYLESTDTQYF.

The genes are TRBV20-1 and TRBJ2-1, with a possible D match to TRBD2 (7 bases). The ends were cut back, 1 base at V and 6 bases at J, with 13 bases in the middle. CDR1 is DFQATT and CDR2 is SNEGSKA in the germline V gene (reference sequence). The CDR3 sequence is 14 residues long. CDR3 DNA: TGCAGTGCTAGAGTCGCGGGGGCACCCAATGAGCAGTTCTTC. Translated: CSARVAGAPNEQFF.

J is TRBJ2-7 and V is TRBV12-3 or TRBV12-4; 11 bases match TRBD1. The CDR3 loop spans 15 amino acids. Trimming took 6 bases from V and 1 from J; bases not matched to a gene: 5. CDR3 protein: CASSFGTGGSYEQYF. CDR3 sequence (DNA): TGTGCCAGCAGCTTCGGGACAGGGGGTTCCTACGAGCAGTACTTC.

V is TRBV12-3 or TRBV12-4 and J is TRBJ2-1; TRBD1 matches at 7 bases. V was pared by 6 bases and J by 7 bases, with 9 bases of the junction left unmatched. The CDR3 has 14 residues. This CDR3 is CASSPTTGLNEQFF. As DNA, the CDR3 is TGTGCCAGCAGCCCAACGACAGGGTTAAATGAGCAGTTCTTC.

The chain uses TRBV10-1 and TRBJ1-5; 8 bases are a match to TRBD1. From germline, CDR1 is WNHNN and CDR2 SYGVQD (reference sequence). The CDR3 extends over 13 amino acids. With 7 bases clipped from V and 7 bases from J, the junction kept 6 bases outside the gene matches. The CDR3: CASTDREGQPQHF. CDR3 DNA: TGCGCCAGCACGGACAGGGAGGGACAGCCCCAGCATTTT.

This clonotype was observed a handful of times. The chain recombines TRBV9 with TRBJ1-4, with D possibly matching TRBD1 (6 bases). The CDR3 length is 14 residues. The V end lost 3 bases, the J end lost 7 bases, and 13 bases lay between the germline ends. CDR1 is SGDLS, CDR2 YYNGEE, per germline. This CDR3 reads CASSEGGAGEKLFF. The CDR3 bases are TGTGCCAGCAGCGAGGGGGGGGCCGGTGAAAAACTGTTTTTT. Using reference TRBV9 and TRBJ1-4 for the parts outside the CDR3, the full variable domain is DSGVTQTPKHLITATGQRVTLRCSPRSGDLSVYWYQQSLDQGLQFLIQYYNGEERAKGNILERFSAQQFPDLHSELNLSSLELGDSALYFCASSEGGAGEKLFFGSGTQLSVL.

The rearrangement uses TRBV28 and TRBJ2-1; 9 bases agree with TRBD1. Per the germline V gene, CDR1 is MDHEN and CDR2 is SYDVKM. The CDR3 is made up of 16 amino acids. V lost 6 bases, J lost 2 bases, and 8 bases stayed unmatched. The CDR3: CASSTIGTGTYNEQFF. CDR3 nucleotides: TGTGCCAGCAGCACTATTGGGACAGGGACCTACAATGAGCAGTTCTTC.

The CDR3 region has the DNA TGTGCCTGGAGAAGGGAGAGGTCTGACAGTTACCCCTACGAGCAGTACTTC. This sequence encodes CAWRRERSDSYPYEQYF. The rearrangement uses TRBV30 and TRBJ2-7; D is perhaps TRBD1 or TRBD2 (5 bases each). The CDR3 consists of 17 residues. V was trimmed by 3 bases and J by 2 bases, leaving 23 bases between them. Germline CDR1 reads GTSNPN; CDR2 reads SVGIG (reference sequence).

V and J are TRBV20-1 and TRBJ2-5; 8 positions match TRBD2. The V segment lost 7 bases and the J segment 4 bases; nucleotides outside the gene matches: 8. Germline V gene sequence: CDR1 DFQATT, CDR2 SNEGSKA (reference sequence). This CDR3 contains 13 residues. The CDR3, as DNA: TGCAGTGGACGGGGGGGCTTTGTAGAGACCCAGTACTTC. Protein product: CSGRGGFVETQYF.

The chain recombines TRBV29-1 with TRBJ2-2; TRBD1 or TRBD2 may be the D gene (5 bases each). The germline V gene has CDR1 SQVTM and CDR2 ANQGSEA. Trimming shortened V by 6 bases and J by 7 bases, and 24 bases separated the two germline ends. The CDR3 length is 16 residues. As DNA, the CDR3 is TGCAGCGTCCCCCTAAGGGACGGATTGGTGGGCGGGGAGCTGTTTTTT. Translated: CSVPLRDGLVGGELFF.